One and the same sample provided the 2 T cell receptor beta chains below, sequenced in a study of spatial heterogeneity in lung cancer. TCRdb re-called the 5' RACE reads through MiXCR, storing one row per CDR3 protein. The sample includes 55,000 to 75,000 distinct CDR3 sequences, approximately 8.9% of them seen just once. As for time point: blood at routine non-recurrence follow-up after resection. The sample consisted of PBMCs, taken at follow-up. These receptor sequences come from a female donor with early-stage non-small cell lung cancer.

This clonotype came up many times. The chain joins TRBV28 to TRBJ2-1, with 13 bases lining up with TRBD2. The J segment lost 7 bases and the V segment lost 7 bases, leaving 10 bases of the junction unmatched. The CDR3 is 16 amino acids. From germline, CDR1 is MDHEN and CDR2 SYDVKM. The CDR3 protein is CASNLGWTSGRNEQFF. The CDR3 DNA follows: TGTGCCAGCAACCTGGGATGGACTAGCGGGAGAAATGAGCAGTTCTTC.

This clonotype was seen many times. The rearrangement joins TRBV6-6 to TRBJ1-4; D remains unclear. Germline V lookup: CDR1 MNHNY, CDR2 SVGAGI (reference sequence). The CDR3 consists of 16 residues. V lost 0 bases, J lost 0 bases, and 8 bases lay in between. In DNA form, the CDR3 reads TGTGCCAGCAGTTACTCGGGAGCAGCAACTAATGAAAAACTGTTTTTT. Translating it yields CASSYSGAATNEKLFF.